What follows are 6 T cell receptor beta chains derived from one specimen sequenced in a study of patients and donors after allogeneic stem cell transplantation. In TCRdb, the RT-PCR reads were re-called with MiXCR into one record per CDR3 protein. The sample contains about 410,000 distinct CDR3 sequences, under 20% of which appear only once. Sequencing was done on a sample of blood, either unsorted or a sorted T cell fraction (not recorded which). The receptors come from a human donor who was either an allogeneic HSCT recipient or a stem cell or donor lymphocyte infusion donor (not recorded which). It is not recorded whose cells these are; they may come from a transplant donor.

Only a few counts were recorded for this clonotype. The chain is built from TRBV20-1 and TRBJ2-2; maybe TRBD2 (6 bases). The CDR3 covers 16 residues. The V gene's germline CDR1 is DFQATT and CDR2 SNEGSKA (reference sequence). V was shortened by 6 bases and J by 0 bases, with 17 bases between the two germline ends. The chain's CDR3 is CSANPFGGSNTGELFF. The DNA for the CDR3 is TGCAGTGCAAACCCGTTCGGGGGATCGAACACCGGGGAGCTGTTTTTT.

The chain combines TRBV7-2 with TRBJ2-5; D remains unclear. The CDR3 length is 15 residues. Germline CDR1 SGHTA, CDR2 FQGNSA. V lost 1 base, J lost 5 bases, and 14 bases lay in between. For the CDR3, the DNA is TGTGCCAGCAGCTTAGGTCACGCAGTTCCTGAGACCCAGTACTTC. Amino acids: CASSLGHAVPETQYF.

This clonotype was counted only a few times. The genes are TRBV7-6 and TRBJ2-7; possibly TRBD1 or TRBD2 for D (6 bases each). V lost 4 bases, J lost 2 bases, and 21 bases lay in between. Germline CDR1 SGHVS, CDR2 FNYEAQ. The CDR3 is made up of 17 amino acids. The CDR3 DNA is TGTGCCAGCAGCTCGCAGCAGGGGACTGCAACAACCTACGAGCAGTACTTC. Amino acid sequence: CASSSQQGTATTYEQYF.

A few counts support this clonotype. The rearrangement joins TRBV19 to TRBJ2-2, with unresolved D. The CDR3 length is 14 residues. The germline CDR1 and CDR2 sequences are LNHDA and SQIVND (reference sequence). The V end was cut by 1 base, the J end by 6 bases, with 9 bases between. CDR3: CASSIGDGAGELFF. The CDR3 coding sequence is TGTGCCAGTAGTATAGGAGATGGGGCCGGGGAGCTGTTTTTT.

This chain joins TRBV12-5 and TRBJ2-5; TRBD2 matches at 13 bases. This CDR3 comprises 19 residues. V shed 1 base, J shed 2 bases, and the junction held 10 bases outside the gene matches. Germline CDR1 and CDR2: LGHNT and FRNRAP. This CDR3 reads CASGLALGLAGRLQETQYF. The DNA for the CDR3 is TGTGCTAGTGGTTTGGCTCTGGGACTAGCGGGAAGGCTTCAAGAGACCCAGTACTTC.

This clonotype was seen ten or more times. The rearrangement joins TRBV4-1 to TRBJ2-1; 15 bases are a match to TRBD2. Germline-derived CDR1 and CDR2 are MGHRA and YSYEKL. The CDR3 is 16 amino acids. V was clipped by 0 bases and J by 8 bases; unmatched bases: 2. The CDR3 coding sequence is TGCGCCAGCAGCCAAGATCGGACTAGCGGGGGGGATGAGCAGTTCTTC. Its translation: CASSQDRTSGGDEQFF.